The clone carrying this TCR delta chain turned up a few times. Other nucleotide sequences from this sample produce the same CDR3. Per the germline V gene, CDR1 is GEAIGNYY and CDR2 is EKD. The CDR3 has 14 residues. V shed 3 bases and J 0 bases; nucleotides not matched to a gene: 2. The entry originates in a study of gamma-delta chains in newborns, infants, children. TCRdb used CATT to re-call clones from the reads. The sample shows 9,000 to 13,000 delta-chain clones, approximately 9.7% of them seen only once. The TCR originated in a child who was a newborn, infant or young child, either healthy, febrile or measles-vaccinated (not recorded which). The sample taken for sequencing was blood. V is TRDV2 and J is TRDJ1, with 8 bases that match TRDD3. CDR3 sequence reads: CACDPWGNTDKLIF. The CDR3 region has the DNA TGTGCCTGTGACCCCTGGGGGAACACCGATAAACTCATCTTT.